The sequence of this TCR beta chain was determined in a study of blood T cell repertoires in COVID-19. Study context: In each case, the material was cDNA or gDNA derived from T cells, B-cell-depleted T cells, or PBMCs.

V shed 1 base and J shed 2 bases, with 9 bases lying between them. CDR3 length: 14 residues. Per the germline V gene, CDR1 is SGHDT and CDR2 is YYEEEE. Libraries were prepared by immunoSEQ multiplex PCR; TCRdb keeps only in-frame clonotypes and omits some of them. The sample records about 250,000 clones, 80% to 85% being singletons. The receptor was derived from a man aged 45 to 65 who had recovered from COVID-19. The sample taken for sequencing was PBMCs or T cells enriched from blood (not recorded which). This chain joins TRBV5-6 and TRBJ2-5; possible D gene TRBD1, 5 bases. The CDR3 reads CASSLSSGQETQYF. The CDR3, as DNA: TGTGCCAGCAGCTTGTCGTCAGGGCAAGAGACCCAGTACTTC.